The T cell receptor beta chain described here comes from a study of T cells after yellow fever vaccination. In the study overall: Researchers used SMART-Seq v4 Ultra Low Input to prepare fractions that had low cell numbers.

On this clonotype itself: Its target is unknown.

General study points: A weaker but faster secondary response was observed, peaking on day 5 versus 15.

TCR cDNA was made by 5'RACE template switching, adding a universal primer site and UMIs. TCRdb itself ran the 5' RACE reads through MiXCR, one entry per CDR3 protein. The table includes under 400,000 distinct CDR3 sequences, roughly an eighth detected once. The specimen comprised CD4+ T cells sorted from PBMCs, sampled 15 days after the yellow fever booster vaccination. The TCR was taken from a man aged 18 to 30 who received the YFV17D yellow fever vaccine.

CDR3 nucleotides: TGTGCCAGTAGTCTGGGTTTCGGGGACACAGATACGCAGTATTTT. As protein: CASSLGFGDTDTQYF. The rearrangement uses TRBV19 and TRBJ2-3; D perhaps matches TRBD2 (5 bases). Germline CDR1 and CDR2: LNHDA and SQIVND (reference sequence). Trimming shortened V by 5 bases and J by 2 bases, and 14 bases separated the two germline ends. The length of the CDR3 is 15 residues.